What follows are 24 T cell receptor beta chains derived from one specimen sequenced in a study of early T cells in non-severe SARS-CoV-2 infection (dated by TCRdb to the early 2020s). The library was produced with 5' RACE. The data were produced on a NextSeq 500. TCRdb took the public reads, trimmed them with fastp at Q25, ran MiXCR for clone calling and kept in-frame beta chains. Every entry covers one CDR3 protein and lists the most common genes and DNA from its rows. This sample holds about 73,000 distinct CDR3 sequences; roughly 15% were observed only once. Over 12% of the sample belongs to the ten largest clones. What was sequenced was whole blood. The source is an adult who was a healthcare worker with PCR-confirmed SARS-CoV-2 infection or an uninfected control (not recorded which).

The chain couples TRBV28 to TRBJ1-2; tentatively, D is TRBD1 (6 bases). Trimming shortened V by 7 bases and J by 2 bases, and 11 bases separated the two germline ends. The CDR3 is 13 residues long. The V gene's germline CDR1 is MDHEN and CDR2 SYDVKM. CDR3 in DNA: TGTGCCAGCACCTATGGACAGAACTATGGCTACACCTTC. It specifies CASTYGQNYGYTF.

The genes are TRBV3-1 and TRBJ2-5; TRBD2 agrees at 9 bases. Germline loops: CDR1 LGHDT, CDR2 YNNKEL (reference sequence). The CDR3 loop spans 15 amino acids. Trimming removed 2 bases from V and 2 bases from J; junction bases left unmatched: 3. The DNA for the CDR3 is TGTGCCAGCAGCCAAAATAGCGGGGGACAAGAGACCCAGTACTTC. Its protein is CASSQNSGGQETQYF.

The rearrangement uses TRBV4-2 and TRBJ2-2; a weak D match, TRBD2 (5 bases). This CDR3 region has 12 residues. V gave up 3 bases and J gave up 7 bases, with 6 bases separating them. Per germline, CDR1 LGHNA and CDR2 YNFKEQ. This CDR3 reads CASSQGSGELFF. The CDR3 DNA reads TGTGCCAGCAGCCAGGGGAGCGGGGAGCTGTTTTTT.

This clonotype was recorded many times. The chain joins TRBV7-8 to TRBJ1-2; D is possibly TRBD1 (6 bases). The CDR3 contains 13 residues. Germline CDR1 and CDR2: SGHVS and FQNEAQ. V lost 4 bases, J lost 10 bases, and 16 bases lay in between. This chain's CDR3 is CASSSLQGMDYTF. CDR3 nucleotide sequence: TGTGCCAGCAGCTCGTTACAGGGAATGGACTACACCTTC.

This clonotype appeared many times. This chain connects TRBV20-1 to TRBJ1-1, with 7 positions matching TRBD1. The CDR3 length is 12 residues. Trimming removed 4 bases from V and 7 bases from J; junction bases left unmatched: 6. Germline CDR1 DFQATT, CDR2 SNEGSKA (reference sequence). DNA for the CDR3: TGCAGTGCTAACCGACAGGGCGGTGAAGCTTTCTTT. This gives the protein CSANRQGGEAFF.

The chain joins TRBV10-3 to TRBJ2-5; 7 positions match TRBD1. V was pared by 6 bases and J by 4 bases, with 8 bases of the junction left unmatched. Germline V gene data show CDR1 as ENHRY and CDR2 as SYGVKD. The CDR3 runs to 14 residues. The CDR3 DNA follows: TGTGCCATCAGCGAGGGCAGACAGGGAGAGACCCAGTACTTC. It translates to CAISEGRQGETQYF.

The CDR3 sequence: CASSGLAGGDTQYF. In DNA form, the CDR3 reads TGTGCCAGCAGTGGACTAGCGGGGGGAGATACGCAGTATTTT. The chain couples TRBV6-4 to TRBJ2-3; 13 nucleotides line up with TRBD2. Trimming cost V 4 bases and J 5 bases; bases outside gene matches: 0. Germline-derived CDR1 and CDR2 are MRHNA and SNTAGT. The CDR3 consists of 14 residues.

The chain employs TRBV11-2 and TRBJ1-1; D unclear. Germline-derived CDR1 and CDR2 are SGHAT and FQNNGV. V was trimmed by 2 bases and J by 2 bases, leaving 12 bases between them. This CDR3 comprises 15 residues. The CDR3 DNA reads TGTGCCAGCAGCTTAATGTCAGAATCTAACACTGAAGCTTTCTTT. Translation: CASSLMSESNTEAFF.

This clonotype was seen a handful of times. V usage is TRBV7-9 and J usage is TRBJ1-2; D is ambiguous. CDR1 is SEHNR, CDR2 FQNEAQ, per germline (reference sequence). The CDR3 is 13 residues long. Trimming left V 7 bases short and J 6 bases short, with 15 bases between. The CDR3 DNA sequence: TGTGCCAGCACCGTGAGAGGGTCTGATGGCTACACCTTC. Translation gives CASTVRGSDGYTF.

There are a few counts of this clonotype. V usage is TRBV12-3 or TRBV12-4 and J usage is TRBJ2-7; 11 nucleotides align to TRBD2. Losses at the gene ends were 0 bases for V and 1 base for J; bases not matched to a gene: 5. The length of the CDR3 is 17 residues. The CDR3 spells CASSLARTSGLSYEQYF. In DNA form, the CDR3 reads TGTGCCAGCAGTTTAGCGAGGACTAGCGGGCTGTCCTACGAGCAGTACTTC.

In its sample, this clonotype was seen a few times. This rearrangement joins TRBV20-1 to TRBJ1-2; D not resolved. V gave up 4 bases and J gave up 2 bases, with 11 bases separating them. The CDR3 consists of 13 residues. Germline V gives CDR1 DFQATT, CDR2 SNEGSKA (reference sequence). CDR3 sequence (DNA): TGCAGTGCTACCTCGATGGAAAACTATGGCTACACCTTC. Protein product: CSATSMENYGYTF.

This clonotype showed up just a few times. V is TRBV20-1 and J is TRBJ1-2; 10 nucleotides align to TRBD1. J gave up 5 bases and V 2 bases, and 5 bases lay outside the gene matches. The CDR3 extends over 14 amino acids. Germline CDR1 DFQATT, CDR2 SNEGSKA (reference sequence). DNA of the CDR3: TGCAGTGCTAGACTCAGGACAGGGGGATATGGCTACACCTTC. Residues: CSARLRTGGYGYTF.

This chain connects TRBV20-1 to TRBJ1-1; a possible D gene is TRBD1 (6 bases). From germline, CDR1 is DFQATT and CDR2 SNEGSKA (reference sequence). The CDR3 spans 10 residues. Trimming cost V 6 bases and J 11 bases, with 13 bases left between them. Written as DNA, the CDR3 is TGCAGTGCGGCAGGGGACTTGGCTTTCTTT. Translated: CSAAGDLAFF.

The chain recombines TRBV20-1 with TRBJ1-2; D ambiguous. The CDR3 is 12 residues long. Deletions cut 5 bases from V and 1 base from J, with 8 bases between. CDR1 is DFQATT, CDR2 SNEGSKA, per germline (reference sequence). CDR3 in DNA: TGCAGTGCTGTACGCGGTAACTATGGCTACACCTTC. Amino acid sequence: CSAVRGNYGYTF.

This clonotype came up a few times. The gene calls are TRBV6-6 and TRBJ1-1; no definite D call. The germline V and J ends were trimmed by 2 bases and 8 bases, with 12 bases remaining between them. Germline V CDR1 and CDR2: MNHNY, SVGAGI (reference sequence). This CDR3 region has 13 residues. DNA for the CDR3: TGTGCCAGCAGTTACCCCCCTCCAGCGGAAGCTTTCTTT. Protein: CASSYPPPAEAFF.

This clonotype was observed once. V is TRBV7-2 and J is TRBJ2-2; no firm D call. Germline loops: CDR1 SGHTA, CDR2 FQGNSA. This CDR3 has 12 residues. Deletions cut 4 bases from V and 8 bases from J, with 8 bases between. The chain's CDR3 is CASSSVEGELFF. CDR3 coding DNA: TGTGCCAGCAGCTCTGTGGAGGGGGAGCTGTTTTTT.

V gene TRBV27 combines with J gene TRBJ2-3, with TRBD1 as a possible D gene (6 bases). This CDR3 contains 11 residues. Germline assignment: CDR1 MNHEY and CDR2 SMNVEV (reference sequence). V dropped 6 bases and J dropped 6 bases, with 7 bases sitting between them. The CDR3 DNA is TGTGCCAGCAGAAGGGGGGATACGCAGTATTTT. Protein: CASRRGDTQYF.

This clonotype has more than one count but fewer than ten. The rearrangement links TRBV5-4 to TRBJ2-5; TRBD1 might be the D (7 bases). V was pared by 5 bases and J by 5 bases, with 19 bases between. The germline CDR1 and CDR2 sequences are SGHNT and YYREEE (reference sequence). This CDR3 spans 15 amino acids. The CDR3 DNA reads as TGTGCCAGCAGGGCAGGGGGAGGCGGATCGGAGACCCAGTACTTC. Translation gives CASRAGGGGSETQYF.

The chain joins TRBV6-5 to TRBJ1-6; a weak D match, TRBD1 (5 bases). The germline V gene encodes CDR1 MNHEY and CDR2 SVGAGI. V gave up 1 base and J gave up 6 bases, with 7 bases separating them. The CDR3 totals 14 residues. CDR3 in DNA: TGTGCCAGCAGTTACTATGGGGGTAATTCACCCCTCCACTTT. Its translation is CASSYYGGNSPLHF.

V gene TRBV7-9 combines with J gene TRBJ2-2, with D tentatively TRBD1 or TRBD2 (7 bases each). There are 15 residues in the CDR3. Trimming stripped 5 bases from V and 6 bases from J, with 16 bases between. Per germline, CDR1 SEHNR and CDR2 FQNEAQ (reference sequence). CDR3 residues: CASSHRQGGPGELFF. The CDR3 region has the DNA TGTGCCAGCAGCCACCGACAGGGAGGGCCCGGGGAGCTGTTTTTT.

This clonotype was counted a few times. This sequence joins TRBV6-2 or TRBV6-3 and TRBJ2-6; D gene ambiguous. Trimming pared 8 bases from V and 0 bases from J, leaving 11 bases between. The CDR3 loop spans 15 amino acids. Germline CDR1 is MNHEY and CDR2 is SVGEGT. CDR3 coding DNA: TGTGCCAGCGGCCAGAGGATCTCTGGGGCCAACGTCCTGACTTTC. Its translation: CASGQRISGANVLTF.

The gene calls are TRBV3-1 and TRBJ1-2, with D unresolved. This CDR3 region has 12 residues. The V end was cut by 0 bases, the J end by 4 bases, with 3 bases between. The V gene's germline CDR1 is LGHDT and CDR2 YNNKEL (reference sequence). The DNA of the CDR3 is TGTGCCAGCAGCCAAGATCCCTATGGCTACACCTTC. This gives the protein CASSQDPYGYTF.

At least ten counts were recorded for this clonotype. This chain links TRBV20-1 with TRBJ2-5; 8 positions match TRBD1. The germline CDR1 and CDR2 sequences are DFQATT and SNEGSKA (reference sequence). The CDR3 contains 13 residues. V lost 5 bases to trimming and J lost 4 bases; unmatched junction nucleotides: 6. In DNA, the CDR3 is TGCAGTGCTCAGAGGACAGGGACAGAGACCCAGTACTTC. It specifies CSAQRTGTETQYF.

In its sample, this clonotype was seen many times. This chain links TRBV29-1 with TRBJ2-7; 8 nucleotides align to TRBD1. CDR1 and CDR2 from the germline V gene are SQVTM and ANQGSEA. The CDR3 contains 11 residues. The J segment lost 5 bases and the V segment lost 6 bases, leaving 3 bases of the junction unmatched. DNA for the CDR3: TGCAGCGTCGGACAGGGCGACGAGCAGTACTTC. Amino acids: CSVGQGDEQYF.